This is a list of T cell receptor beta chains from one sample in a study of OX40 agonist ivuxolimab in advanced cancers. Sequencing used immunoSEQ multiplex PCR; TCRdb keeps in-frame clones, though not all of them. Among about 140,000 clones listed, about 93% were seen once. Material: CD4+ or CD8+ T cells sorted from blood, obtained in a trial of the OX40 agonist ivuxolimab. These receptors came from an adult with an advanced solid tumor such as melanoma, head and neck, liver or kidney cancer. The CDR3 runs from the conserved cysteine through the conserved F or W. Each record gives: J gene, V gene, CDR3 protein.

TRBJ1-2	TRBV10-3	CAISESEGAGGYTF
TRBJ1-1	TRBV5-8	CASSAYTGATTEAFF
TRBJ2-2	TRBV29-1	CSGSNFDPGVNTGELFF
TRBJ1-5	TRBV10-2	CASSAGQRGQPQHF
TRBJ2-1	TRBV9	CASSVDTLGYNEQFF
TRBJ2-4	TRBV7-2	CASSGPGTGNIQYF
TRBJ1-5	TRBV28	CASRPRQLNQPQHF
TRBJ2-3	TRBV28	CASSRGQGRDTQYF
TRBJ2-7	TRBV4-3	CASSRGQTYEQYF
TRBJ1-5	TRBV19	CASSTIPGGGQPQHF
TRBJ2-5	TRBV9	CASSLGQLETQYF
TRBJ2-5	TRBV6-5	CASSYSIVLGETQYF
TRBJ2-7	TRBV25-1	CASTDRYEQYF
TRBJ2-3	TRBV4-3	CASRERTSGNPDTQYF
TRBJ1-4	TRBV7-9	CASSSSGTGREKLFF
TRBJ1-2	TRBV6-5	CASSYLGQNYGYTF
TRBJ1-6	TRBV27	CASMNGNFNSPLHF
TRBJ2-7	TRBV7-2	CASSLDPLGYEQYF
TRBJ2-3	TRBV4-3	CASSQGRRGLAVDTQYF
TRBJ1-2	TRBV5-1	CASSSLRGDYGYTF
TRBJ2-1	TRBV7-2	CASSFWGEGKNEQFF
TRBJ2-5	TRBV10-3	CATLLAGEETQYF
TRBJ1-2	TRBV30	CAWSGAGLYGYTF
TRBJ1-2	TRBV18	CASSPTDYGYTF
TRBJ1-1	TRBV18	CASSPRTGSGVNTEAFF
TRBJ2-1	TRBV18	CASSPGLLAGSSSYNEQFF
TRBJ1-1	TRBV18	CASSPTNPAGGVIGGAFF
TRBJ2-3	TRBV10-3	CAITRGTGGGTDTQYF
TRBJ1-1	TRBV7-9	CASSPTMGTEAFF